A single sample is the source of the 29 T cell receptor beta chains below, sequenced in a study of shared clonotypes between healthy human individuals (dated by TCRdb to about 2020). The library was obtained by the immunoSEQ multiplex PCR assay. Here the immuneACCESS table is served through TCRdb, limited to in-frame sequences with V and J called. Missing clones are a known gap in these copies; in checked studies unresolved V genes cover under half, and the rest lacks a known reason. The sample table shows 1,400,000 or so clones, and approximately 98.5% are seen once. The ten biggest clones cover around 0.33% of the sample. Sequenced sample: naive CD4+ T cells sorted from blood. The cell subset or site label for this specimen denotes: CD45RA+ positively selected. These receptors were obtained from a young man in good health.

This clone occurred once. The CDR3 sequence is CASSPLLAGGTYEQYF. CDR3 sequence (DNA): TGCGCCAGCAGCCCCTTGCTGGCGGGAGGAACCTACGAGCAGTACTTC. The V gene is TRBV5-1, the J gene TRBJ2-7, with 8 bases that match TRBD2. V dropped 4 bases and J dropped 2; count of bases not matched to a gene: 11. The CDR3 contains 16 residues. Per the germline V gene, CDR1 is SGHRS and CDR2 is YFSETQ. Based on the CDR3 plus reference TRBV5-1 and TRBJ2-7, the full variable domain is KAGVTQTPRYLIKTRGQQVTLSCSPISGHRSVSWYQQTPGQGLQFLFEYFSETQRNKGNFPGRFSGRQFSNSRSEMNVSTLELGDSALYLCASSPLLAGGTYEQYFGPGTRLTVT.

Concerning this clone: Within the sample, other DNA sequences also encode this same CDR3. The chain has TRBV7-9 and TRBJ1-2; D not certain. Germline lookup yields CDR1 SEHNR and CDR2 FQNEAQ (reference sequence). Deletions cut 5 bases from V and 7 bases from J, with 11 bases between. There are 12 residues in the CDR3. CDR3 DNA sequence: TGTGCCAGCAGCCCGAGTCCGGCTGGCTACACCTTC. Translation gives CASSPSPAGYTF.

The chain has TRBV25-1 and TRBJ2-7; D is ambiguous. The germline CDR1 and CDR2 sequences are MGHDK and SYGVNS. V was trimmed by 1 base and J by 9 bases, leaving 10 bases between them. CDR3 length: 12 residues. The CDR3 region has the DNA TGTGCCAGCAGTGAATCGTCAGTTGGGCAGTACTTC. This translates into CASSESSVGQYF.

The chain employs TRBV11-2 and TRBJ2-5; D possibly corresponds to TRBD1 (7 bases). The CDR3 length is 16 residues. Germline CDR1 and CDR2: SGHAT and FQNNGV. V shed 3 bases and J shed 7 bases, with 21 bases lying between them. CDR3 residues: CASSLAGTAVLGTQYF. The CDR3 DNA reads TGTGCCAGCAGCTTGGCGGGGACAGCGGTTCTTGGGACCCAGTACTTC.

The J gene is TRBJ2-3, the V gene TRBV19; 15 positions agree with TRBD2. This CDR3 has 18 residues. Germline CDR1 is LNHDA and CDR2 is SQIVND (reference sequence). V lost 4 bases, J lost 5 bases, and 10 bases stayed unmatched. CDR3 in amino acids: CASSKRGLAGGYEDTQYF. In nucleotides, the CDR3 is TGTGCCAGTAGTAAACGGGGACTAGCGGGAGGATATGAAGATACGCAGTATTTT.

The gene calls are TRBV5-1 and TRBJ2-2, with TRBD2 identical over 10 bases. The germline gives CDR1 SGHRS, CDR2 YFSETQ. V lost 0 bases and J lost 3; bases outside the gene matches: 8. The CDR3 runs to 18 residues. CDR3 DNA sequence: TGCGCCAGCAGCTTGGTAGCGTCTAGCGGGGGTTACACCGGGGAGCTGTTTTTT. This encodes CASSLVASSGGYTGELFF.

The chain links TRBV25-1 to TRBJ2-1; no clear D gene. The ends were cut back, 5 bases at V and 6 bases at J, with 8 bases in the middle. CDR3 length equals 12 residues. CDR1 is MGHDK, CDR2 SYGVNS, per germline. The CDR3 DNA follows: TGTGCCAGCAGTCCGCCCATCAATGAGCAGTTCTTC. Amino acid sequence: CASSPPINEQFF.

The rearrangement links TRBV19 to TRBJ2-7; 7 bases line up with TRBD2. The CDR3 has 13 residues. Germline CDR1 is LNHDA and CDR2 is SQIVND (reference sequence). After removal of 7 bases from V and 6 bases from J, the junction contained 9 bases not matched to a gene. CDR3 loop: CASKKAGAPEQYF. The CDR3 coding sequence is TGTGCCAGTAAGAAGGCGGGAGCCCCCGAGCAGTACTTC.

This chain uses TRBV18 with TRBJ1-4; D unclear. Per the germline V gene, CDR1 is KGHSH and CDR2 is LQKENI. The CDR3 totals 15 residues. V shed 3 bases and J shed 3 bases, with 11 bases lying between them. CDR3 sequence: CASSPRSNPNEKLFF. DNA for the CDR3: TGTGCCAGCTCACCTAGGAGTAATCCTAATGAAAAACTGTTTTTT.

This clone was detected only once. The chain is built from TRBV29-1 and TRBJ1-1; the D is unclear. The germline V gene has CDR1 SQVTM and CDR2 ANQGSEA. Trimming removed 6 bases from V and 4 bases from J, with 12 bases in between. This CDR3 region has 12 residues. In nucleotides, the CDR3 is TGCAGCGTCGGAATGCTCGGCACTGAAGCTTTCTTT. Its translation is CSVGMLGTEAFF.

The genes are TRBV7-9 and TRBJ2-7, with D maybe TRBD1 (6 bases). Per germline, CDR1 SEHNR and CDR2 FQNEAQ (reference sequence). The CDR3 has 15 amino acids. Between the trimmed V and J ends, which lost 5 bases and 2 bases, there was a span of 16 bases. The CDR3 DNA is TGTGCCAGCAGCGCTCCGGGACAAGCCCCCTACGAGCAGTACTTC. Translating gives CASSAPGQAPYEQYF. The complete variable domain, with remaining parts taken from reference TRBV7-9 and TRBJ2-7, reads DTGVSQNPRHKITKRGQNVTFRCDPISEHNRLYWYRQTLGQGPEFLTYFQNEAQLEKSRLLSDRFSAERPKGSFSTLEIQRTEQGDSAMYLCASSAPGQAPYEQYFGPGTRLTVT.

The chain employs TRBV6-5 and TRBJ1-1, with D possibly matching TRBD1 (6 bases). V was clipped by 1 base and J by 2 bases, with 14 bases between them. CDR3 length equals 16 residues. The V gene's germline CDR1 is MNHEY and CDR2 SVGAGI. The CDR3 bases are TGTGCCAGCAGTTACTGGTCATGGGACACAAACACTGAAGCTTTCTTT. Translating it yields CASSYWSWDTNTEAFF.

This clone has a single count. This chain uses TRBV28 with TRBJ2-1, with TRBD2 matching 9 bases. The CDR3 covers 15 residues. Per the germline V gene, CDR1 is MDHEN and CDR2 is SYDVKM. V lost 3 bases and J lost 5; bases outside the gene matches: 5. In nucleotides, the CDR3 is TGTGCCAGCAGTTTCCTAGCGGGGAATCACAATGAGCAGTTCTTC. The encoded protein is CASSFLAGNHNEQFF.

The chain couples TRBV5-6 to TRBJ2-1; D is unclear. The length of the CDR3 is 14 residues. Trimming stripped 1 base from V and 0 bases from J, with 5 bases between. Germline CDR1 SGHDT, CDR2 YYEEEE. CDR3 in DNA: TGTGCCAGCAGCTTGTCACACTCCTACAATGAGCAGTTCTTC. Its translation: CASSLSHSYNEQFF.

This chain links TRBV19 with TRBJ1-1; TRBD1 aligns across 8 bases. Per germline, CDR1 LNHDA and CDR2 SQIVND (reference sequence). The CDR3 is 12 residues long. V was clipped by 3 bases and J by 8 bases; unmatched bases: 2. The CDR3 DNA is TGTGCCAGTAGTATTTACAGGGGGGAAGCTTTCTTT. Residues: CASSIYRGEAFF.

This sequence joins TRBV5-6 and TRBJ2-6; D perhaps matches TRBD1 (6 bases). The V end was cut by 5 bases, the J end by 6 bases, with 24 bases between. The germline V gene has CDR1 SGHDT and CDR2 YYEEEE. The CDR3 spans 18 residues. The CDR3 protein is CASRSRGVWEAEANVLTF. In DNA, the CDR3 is TGTGCCAGCAGATCCAGGGGAGTATGGGAAGCTGAGGCCAACGTCCTGACTTTC.

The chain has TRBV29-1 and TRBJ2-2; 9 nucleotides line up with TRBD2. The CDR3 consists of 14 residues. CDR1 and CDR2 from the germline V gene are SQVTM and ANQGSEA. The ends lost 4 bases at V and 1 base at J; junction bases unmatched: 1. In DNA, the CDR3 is TGCAGCGTTGTACTAGCGGGGAACACCGGGGAGCTGTTTTTT. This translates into CSVVLAGNTGELFF.

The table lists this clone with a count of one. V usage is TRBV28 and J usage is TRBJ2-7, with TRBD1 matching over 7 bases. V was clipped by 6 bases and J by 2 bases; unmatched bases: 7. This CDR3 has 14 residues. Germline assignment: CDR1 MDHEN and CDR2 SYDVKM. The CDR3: CASRRNRGAYEQYF. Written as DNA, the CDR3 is TGTGCCAGCAGACGTAACAGGGGAGCCTACGAGCAGTACTTC.

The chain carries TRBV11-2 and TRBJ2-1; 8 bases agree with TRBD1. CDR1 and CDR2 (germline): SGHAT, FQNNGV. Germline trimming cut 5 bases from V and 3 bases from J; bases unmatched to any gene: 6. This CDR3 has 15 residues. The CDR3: CASSPPGQDYNEQFF. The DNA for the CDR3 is TGTGCCAGCAGCCCGCCGGGACAGGACTACAATGAGCAGTTCTTC.

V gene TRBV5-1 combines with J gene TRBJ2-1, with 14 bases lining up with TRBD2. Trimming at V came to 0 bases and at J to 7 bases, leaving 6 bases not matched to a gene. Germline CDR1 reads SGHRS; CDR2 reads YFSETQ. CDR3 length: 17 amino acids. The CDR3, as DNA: TGCGCCAGCAGCTTGGGAGTGACTAGCGGGAGGGTGAATGAGCAGTTCTTC. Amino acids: CASSLGVTSGRVNEQFF.

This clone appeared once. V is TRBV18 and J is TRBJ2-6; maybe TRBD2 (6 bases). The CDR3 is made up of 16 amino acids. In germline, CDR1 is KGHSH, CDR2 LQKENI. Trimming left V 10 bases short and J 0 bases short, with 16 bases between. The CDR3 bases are TGTGCCACGAAAGGAGGGGCCAGCTCTGGGGCCAACGTCCTGACTTTC. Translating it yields CATKGGASSGANVLTF.

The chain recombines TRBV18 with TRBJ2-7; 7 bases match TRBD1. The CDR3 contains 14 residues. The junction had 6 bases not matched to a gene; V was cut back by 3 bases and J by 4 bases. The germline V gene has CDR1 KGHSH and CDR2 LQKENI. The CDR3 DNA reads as TGTGCCAGCTCACCCGAGGGGGCTTGGTACGAGCAGTACTTC. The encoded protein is CASSPEGAWYEQYF.

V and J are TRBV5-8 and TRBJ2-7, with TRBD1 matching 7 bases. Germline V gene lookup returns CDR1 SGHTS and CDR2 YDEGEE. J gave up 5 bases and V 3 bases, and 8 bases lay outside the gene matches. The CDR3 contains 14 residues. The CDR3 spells CASSSTGEWDEQYF. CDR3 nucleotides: TGTGCCAGCAGCTCAACAGGGGAGTGGGACGAGCAGTACTTC. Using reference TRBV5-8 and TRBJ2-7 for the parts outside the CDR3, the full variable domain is EAGVTQSPTHLIKTRGQQATLRCSPISGHTSVYWYQQALGLGLQFLLWYDEGEERNRGNFPPRFSGRQFPNYSSELNVNALELEDSALYLCASSSTGEWDEQYFGPGTRLTVT.

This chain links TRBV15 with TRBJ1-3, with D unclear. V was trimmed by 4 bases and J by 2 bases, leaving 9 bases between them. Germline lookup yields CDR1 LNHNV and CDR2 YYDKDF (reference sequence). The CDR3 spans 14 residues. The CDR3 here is CATSTGGTGNTIYF. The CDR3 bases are TGTGCCACCAGCACCGGCGGGACTGGAAACACCATATATTTT.

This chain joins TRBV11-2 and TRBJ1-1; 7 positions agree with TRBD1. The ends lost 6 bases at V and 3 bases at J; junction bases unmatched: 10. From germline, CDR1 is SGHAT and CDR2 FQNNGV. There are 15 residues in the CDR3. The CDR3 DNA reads TGTGCCAGCAGGAGCCACAGGGGACGGGACACTGAAGCTTTCTTT. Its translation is CASRSHRGRDTEAFF.

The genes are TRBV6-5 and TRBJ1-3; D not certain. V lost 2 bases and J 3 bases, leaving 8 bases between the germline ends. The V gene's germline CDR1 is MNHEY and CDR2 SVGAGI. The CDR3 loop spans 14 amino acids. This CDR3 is CASSYGVFGNTIYF. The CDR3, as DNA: TGTGCCAGCAGTTACGGGGTGTTTGGAAACACCATATATTTT.

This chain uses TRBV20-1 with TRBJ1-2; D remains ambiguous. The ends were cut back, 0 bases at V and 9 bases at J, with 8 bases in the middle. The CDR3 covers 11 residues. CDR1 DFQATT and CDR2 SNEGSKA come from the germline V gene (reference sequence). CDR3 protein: CSARDLESYTF. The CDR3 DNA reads TGCAGTGCTAGAGATTTGGAAAGCTACACCTTC.

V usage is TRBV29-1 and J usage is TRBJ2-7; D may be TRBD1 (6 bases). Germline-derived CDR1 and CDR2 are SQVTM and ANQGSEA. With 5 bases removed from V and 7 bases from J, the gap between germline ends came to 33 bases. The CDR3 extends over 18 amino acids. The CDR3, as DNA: TGCAGCGTTAGGGGTGGGGGCAGACGGGGTTCGTCCCCCTGGGAGCAGTACTTC. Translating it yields CSVRGGGRRGSSPWEQYF.

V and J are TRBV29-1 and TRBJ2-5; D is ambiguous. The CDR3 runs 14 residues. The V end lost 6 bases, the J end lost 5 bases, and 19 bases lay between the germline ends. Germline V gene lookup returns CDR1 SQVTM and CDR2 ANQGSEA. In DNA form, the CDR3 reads TGCAGCGTGGATCCCTTTTTACCCCGGGAGACCCAGTACTTC. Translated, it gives CSVDPFLPRETQYF.